Following are 22 T cell receptor beta chains from one sample sequenced in a study of beta chain features in type 1 diabetes. Study-wide results and caveats: Among all four CD4+ subsets, Type 1 diabetes patients had TCRB CDR3s that were moderately but significantly shorter.

The study reverse transcribed the entire isolated RNA, so it sequenced expressed TCRB transcripts. The repertoire was sequenced with immunoSEQ multiplex PCR; TCRdb's copy has only in-frame clones and lacks some. This table holds approximately 260,000 clones, roughly 21% found once. What these receptors recognize is not known. The sequenced sample consisted of naive CD4+ T cells from blood. These receptors were taken from a woman in her 40s with type 1 diabetes.

This clone was detected a few times. The chain recombines TRBV27 with TRBJ1-2, with D perhaps matching TRBD1 (6 bases). The germline V gene has CDR1 MNHEY and CDR2 SMNVEV (reference sequence). V shed 4 bases and J shed 4 bases, with 10 bases lying between them. CDR3 size: 13 residues. The CDR3 coding sequence is TGTGCCAGCAGTTCACAGGGTCCCTATGGCTACACCTTC. Its translation is CASSSQGPYGYTF.

Only a few counts were recorded for this clone. The chain employs TRBV7-9 and TRBJ1-1; D uncertain. Per germline, CDR1 SEHNR and CDR2 FQNEAQ (reference sequence). Trimming removed 3 bases from V and 1 base from J, with 6 bases in between. The CDR3 contains 13 residues. Here the CDR3 DNA reads TGTGCCAGCAGCTTTATGAGGAACACTGAAGCTTTCTTT. It specifies CASSFMRNTEAFF.

This clone was detected only a few times. The chain couples TRBV7-3 to TRBJ1-2; D unresolved. The germline V gene encodes CDR1 SGHTA and CDR2 FQGTGA. Trimming stripped 3 bases from V and 7 bases from J, with 15 bases between. The CDR3 consists of 14 residues. Here the CDR3 reads CASSLDAPGVGYTF. CDR3 in DNA: TGTGCCAGCAGCTTGGATGCGCCCGGGGTTGGCTACACCTTC.

There are a few counts of this clone. The V and J genes are TRBV4-2 and TRBJ2-7; D gene unclear. Germline loops: CDR1 LGHNA, CDR2 YNFKEQ. Trimming left V 0 bases short and J 7 bases short, with 13 bases between. CDR3 length equals 14 residues. The CDR3 DNA follows: TGTGCCAGCAGCCAAGATGGTGCAGGTGGGGAGCAGTACTTC. Amino acids: CASSQDGAGGEQYF.

The V and J genes are TRBV5-4 and TRBJ2-1; 9 bases are shared with TRBD2. CDR1 SGHNT and CDR2 YYREEE come from the germline V gene (reference sequence). CDR3 length equals 15 residues. With V trimmed by 0 bases and J by 6 bases, 4 bases remained unmatched. The CDR3 protein is CASSLGLAATNEQFF. CDR3 coding DNA: TGTGCCAGCAGCTTGGGACTAGCGGCGACCAATGAGCAGTTCTTC. The complete variable domain, with remaining parts taken from reference TRBV5-4 and TRBJ2-1, reads ETGVTQSPTHLIKTRGQQVTLRCSSQSGHNTVSWYQQALGQGPQFIFQYYREEENGRGNFPPRFSGLQFPNYSSELNVNALELDDSALYLCASSLGLAATNEQFFGPGTRLTVL.

This clone was found a few times. The chain is built from TRBV10-3 and TRBJ2-7; D might be TRBD1 (5 bases). The CDR3 runs to 13 residues. Trimming stripped 6 bases from V and 2 bases from J, with 11 bases between. CDR1 is ENHRY and CDR2 is SYGVKD in the germline V gene. CDR3 nucleotides: TGTGCCATCAGGCCCACAGGAACCTACGAGCAGTACTTC. This encodes CAIRPTGTYEQYF.

Only a few counts were recorded for this clone. The chain links TRBV7-9 to TRBJ2-4; perhaps TRBD2 as D (6 bases). Trimming pared 5 bases from V and 8 bases from J, leaving 13 bases between. CDR1 is SEHNR and CDR2 is FQNEAQ in the germline V gene (reference sequence). The CDR3 consists of 13 residues. CDR3 residues: CASSPTSGDIQYF. In nucleotides, the CDR3 is TGTGCCAGCAGCCCGACTAGTGGGGACATTCAGTACTTC.

CDR3 in amino acids: CASSSQRGSSYEQYF. CDR3 sequence (DNA): TGTGCCAGCAGCTCCCAGCGGGGGAGCTCCTACGAGCAGTACTTC. The chain has TRBV7-2 and TRBJ2-7; TRBD2 matches 8 bases. CDR3 size: 15 residues. V lost 4 bases, J lost 0 bases, and 5 bases stayed unmatched. From germline, CDR1 is SGHTA and CDR2 FQGNSA.

This clone showed up just a few times. V is TRBV5-4 and J is TRBJ1-1; 9 positions agree with TRBD1. Germline trimming cut 5 bases from V and 6 bases from J; bases unmatched to any gene: 8. The germline CDR1 and CDR2 sequences are SGHNT and YYREEE (reference sequence). The CDR3 sequence is 14 residues long. The CDR3 DNA follows: TGTGCCAGCAGTCCGGACAGGGGTCACGCTGAAGCTTTCTTT. Residues: CASSPDRGHAEAFF.

This clone was found a few times. CDR3 nucleotides: TGCGCCAGCAGCTTGGAACTAGCGGGGGGGAGCTCTGGGGCCAACGTCCTGACTTTC. Its protein product is CASSLELAGGSSGANVLTF. The chain uses TRBV5-1 and TRBJ2-6; TRBD2 matches at 13 bases. Germline V gives CDR1 SGHRS, CDR2 YFSETQ. The CDR3 is 19 amino acids. V shed 0 bases and J 0 bases; nucleotides not matched to a gene: 3.

V is TRBV4-3 and J is TRBJ1-2; 9 nucleotides line up with TRBD1. The CDR3 totals 17 residues. The germline gives CDR1 LGHNA, CDR2 YSLEER. The V gene end was trimmed by 1 base and the J gene end by 0 bases; junction bases not matched to a gene: 6. The CDR3: CASSQVGDRASNYGYTF. DNA of the CDR3: TGCGCCAGCAGCCAAGTCGGGGACAGGGCTTCTAACTATGGCTACACCTTC.

This chain joins TRBV29-1 and TRBJ1-3; 7 nucleotides match TRBD1. Germline assignment: CDR1 SQVTM and CDR2 ANQGSEA. This CDR3 region has 16 residues. The CDR3 loop is CSVSRRDRDRGNTIYF. CDR3 bases: TGCAGTGTAAGCCGTCGCGACAGGGATCGCGGAAACACCATATATTTT. The variable domain in full, with the rest retrieved from reference TRBV29-1 and TRBJ1-3, is SAVISQKPSRDICQRGTSLTIQCQVDSQVTMMFWYRQQPGQSLTLIATANQGSEATYESGFVIDKFPISRPNLTFSTLTVSNMSPEDSSIYLCSVSRRDRDRGNTIYFGEGSWLTVV.

This chain connects TRBV9 to TRBJ1-6, with TRBD1 matching 7 bases. Trimming cost V 3 bases and J 8 bases; bases outside gene matches: 5. This CDR3 region has 14 residues. Germline values: CDR1 SGDLS, CDR2 YYNGEE. The DNA of the CDR3 is TGTGCCAGCAGCGCGGGACAGCAGCATTCACCCCTCCACTTT. This codes for CASSAGQQHSPLHF.

This clone has only a few counts. V and J are TRBV5-6 and TRBJ1-1; a possible D gene is TRBD1 (5 bases). V was clipped by 0 bases and J by 7 bases, with 10 bases between them. Germline V lookup: CDR1 SGHDT, CDR2 YYEEEE. The CDR3 is made up of 13 amino acids. The CDR3 region is CASSLAGGSEAFF. The CDR3 DNA is TGTGCCAGCAGCTTGGCCGGGGGAAGTGAAGCTTTCTTT.

The chain couples TRBV6-5 to TRBJ2-7; no firm D call. The germline V gene has CDR1 MNHEY and CDR2 SVGAGI. This CDR3 region has 14 residues. V lost 2 bases to trimming and J lost 3 bases, with 11 bases between them. CDR3 sequence reads: CASSYRGSHYEQYF. The DNA for the CDR3 is TGTGCCAGCAGTTACCGTGGCAGTCACTACGAGCAGTACTTC.

The V gene is TRBV4-2, the J gene TRBJ2-1, with TRBD2 matching over 10 bases. From germline, CDR1 is LGHNA and CDR2 YNFKEQ. V lost 0 bases, J lost 7 bases, and 6 bases stayed unmatched. The CDR3 is made up of 16 amino acids. The CDR3: CASSQDWASGRNEQFF. The DNA for the CDR3 is TGTGCCAGCAGCCAAGATTGGGCTAGCGGGAGAAATGAGCAGTTCTTC.

The V gene is TRBV9, the J gene TRBJ1-3, with TRBD1 matching 9 bases. The V segment lost 3 bases and the J segment 0 bases; nucleotides outside the gene matches: 1. This CDR3 spans 15 amino acids. From germline, CDR1 is SGDLS and CDR2 YYNGEE. The CDR3 is CASSGGQGSGNTIYF. The CDR3 DNA reads TGTGCCAGCAGCGGGGGACAGGGCTCTGGAAACACCATATATTTT.

The chain links TRBV29-1 to TRBJ2-1; no clear D. V gave up 7 bases and J gave up 5 bases, with 15 bases separating them. CDR3 size: 13 residues. Per germline, CDR1 SQVTM and CDR2 ANQGSEA. The CDR3 nucleotides read TGCAGCGGCGGCGGCGAGCGTAACAATGAGCAGTTCTTC. It is translated as CSGGGERNNEQFF.

This clone was observed a handful of times. This chain joins TRBV2 and TRBJ2-5; 8 bases fit TRBD2. The CDR3 sequence is 15 residues long. CDR1 and CDR2 (germline): SNHLY, FYNNEI. The V segment lost 3 bases and the J segment 7 bases; nucleotides outside the gene matches: 10. CDR3 region: CASSEERGLYGTQYF. The CDR3 bases are TGTGCCAGCAGTGAGGAGCGGGGGCTGTACGGGACCCAGTACTTC.

The chain employs TRBV7-9 and TRBJ2-1; 9 bases line up with TRBD1. Germline lookup yields CDR1 SEHNR and CDR2 FQNEAQ (reference sequence). This CDR3 spans 13 amino acids. Germline trimming cut 6 bases from V and 5 bases from J; bases unmatched to any gene: 2. The CDR3 nucleotides are TGTGCCAGCAGTTGGGACAGGGACAATGAGCAGTTCTTC. Its protein product is CASSWDRDNEQFF.

The rearrangement links TRBV27 to TRBJ1-2, with TRBD1 as a possible D gene (5 bases). This CDR3 spans 16 amino acids. Germline lookup yields CDR1 MNHEY and CDR2 SMNVEV (reference sequence). V dropped 11 bases and J dropped 6 bases, with 28 bases sitting between them. The CDR3, as DNA: TGTGCCGCTGGGGCCATCGCCTCCCTTATACAGGATGGCTACACCTTC. Its translation is CAAGAIASLIQDGYTF.

The chain carries TRBV5-1 and TRBJ2-6; tentatively, D is TRBD1 (5 bases). This CDR3 has 16 residues. Between the trimmed V and J ends, which lost 5 bases and 2 bases, there was a span of 14 bases. Germline values: CDR1 SGHRS, CDR2 YFSETQ. In nucleotides, the CDR3 is TGCGCCAGCAGTAACCAGGGTGGAGCTGGGGCCAACGTCCTGACTTTC. This codes for CASSNQGGAGANVLTF.